Given below is one TCR beta chain in context. MiXCR, run by TCRdb on the 5' RACE reads, gives a single entry per CDR3 protein. The table records fewer than 250,000 distinct CDR3 sequences, around 6.9% of them present only once. These data belong to a study of identical twins. The CDR3 contains 13 residues. V was trimmed by 4 bases and J by 6 bases, leaving 10 bases between them. Germline CDR1 SGHVS, CDR2 FQNEAQ. Another study also made use of these data, one on yellow fever vaccine responses in identical twins.

The sample was memory (CD45RO+) T cells sorted from blood. The TCR comes from a woman aged 18-29 years in good health. The chain couples TRBV7-8 to TRBJ2-1, with D tentatively TRBD2 (5 bases). This CDR3 is CASSYTSVNEQFF. The CDR3 coding sequence is TGTGCCAGCAGCTATACTAGTGTCAATGAGCAGTTCTTC. Based on the CDR3 plus reference TRBV7-8 and TRBJ2-1, the full variable domain is GAGVSQSPRYKVAKRGQDVALRCDPISGHVSLFWYQQALGQGPEFLTYFQNEAQLDKSGLPSDRFFAERPEGSVSTLKIQRTQQEDSAVYLCASSYTSVNEQFFGPGTRLTVL.